Given below is one T cell receptor (beta chain) in context. Clones were sequenced by immunoSEQ multiplex PCR, and TCRdb holds only the in-frame ones, with some missing. The top ten hold nearly 5% of the sample, which has fewer than 200,000 clones, roughly 88% seen once. The sample comes from a study of control samples from healthy donors and cancer patients. The sequencing input was blood. The receptor's source is a woman in her 30s in good health.

The DNA of the CDR3 is TGTGCCAGCAGCCGACAGGGGGCGAGTTCACCCCTCCACTTT. This encodes CASSRQGASSPLHF. The chain joins TRBV5-6 to TRBJ1-6; 10 bases are a match to TRBD1. This CDR3 spans 14 amino acids. Trimming at V came to 4 bases and at J to 9 bases, leaving 4 bases not matched to a gene. Germline lookup yields CDR1 SGHDT and CDR2 YYEEEE.